The sequence of this T cell receptor (beta chain) was determined in a study of shared clonotypes between healthy human individuals. Genomic DNA of each subset was evenly split across several immunoSEQ plates. TCRdb's table, derived via immunoSEQ multiplex PCR, lists solely in-frame clones and lacks some. In the table there are about a million clones, 70% to 80% of which are singletons. The study separated CD4+ cells into CD45RA+ naive and CD45RA-negative memory subsets. The CDR3 covers 14 residues. CDR1 MNHEY and CDR2 SVGAGI come from the germline V gene. V lost 4 bases, J lost 1 base, and 11 bases lay in between.

This clonotype originated in a man aged 18 to 35 in good health. This chain links TRBV6-5 with TRBJ2-7, with TRBD1 as a possible D gene (6 bases). The sequencing sample was made of memory CD4+ T cells sorted from blood. Subset described: CD45RA-negative fraction. CDR3 DNA sequence: TGTGCCAGCAGTTCTCCCGGACAGTCCTACGAGCAGTACTTC. Its translation: CASSSPGQSYEQYF.